The 2 T cell receptor beta chains reported below all come from one sample, sequenced in a study of breast tumors, draining lymph nodes, adjacent tissues. Axillary draining lymph nodes of breast cancer patients supplied the node samples. Each CDR3 protein is one row after TCRdb ran MiXCR on the multiplex PCR reads. The repertoire has over 150,000 distinct CDR3 sequences, around a third of them found once; the top ten carry about 3.9%. Sequencing was done on a sample of axillary lymph node tissue. Every receptor here comes from a female donor with breast cancer. Some clones in this sample may be carry-over from other donors' samples.

This clonotype was counted only a few times. The V and J genes are TRBV5-4 and TRBJ2-1; TRBD2 agrees at 8 bases. This CDR3 spans 16 amino acids. The germline V gene encodes CDR1 SGHNT and CDR2 YYREEE (reference sequence). V shed 0 bases, J shed 4 bases, and the junction held 6 bases outside the gene matches. Written as DNA, the CDR3 is TGTGCCAGCAGCTTGGCCCGGAGCGGGGGATACAATGAGCAGTTCTTC. Amino acid sequence: CASSLARSGGYNEQFF.

The chain is built from TRBV2 and TRBJ2-5, with 11 bases lining up with TRBD2. This CDR3 is built from 15 residues. The ends lost 3 bases at V and 5 bases at J; junction bases unmatched: 5. CDR1 SNHLY and CDR2 FYNNEI come from the germline V gene. The CDR3 bases are TGTGCCAGCAGTGAGCGGGCTAGCGGGAGGGAGACCCAGTACTTC. This gives the protein CASSERASGRETQYF.